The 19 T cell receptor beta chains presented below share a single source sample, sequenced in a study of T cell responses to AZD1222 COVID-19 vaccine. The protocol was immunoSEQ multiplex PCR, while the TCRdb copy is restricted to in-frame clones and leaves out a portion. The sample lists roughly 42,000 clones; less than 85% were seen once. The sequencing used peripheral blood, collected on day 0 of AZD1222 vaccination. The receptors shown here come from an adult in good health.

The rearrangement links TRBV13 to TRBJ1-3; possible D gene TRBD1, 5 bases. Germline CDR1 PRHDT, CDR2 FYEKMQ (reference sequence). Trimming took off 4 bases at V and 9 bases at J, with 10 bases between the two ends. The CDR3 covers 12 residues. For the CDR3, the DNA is TGTGCCAGCAGCTCCGGGACCCGCACCATATATTTT. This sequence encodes CASSSGTRTIYF.

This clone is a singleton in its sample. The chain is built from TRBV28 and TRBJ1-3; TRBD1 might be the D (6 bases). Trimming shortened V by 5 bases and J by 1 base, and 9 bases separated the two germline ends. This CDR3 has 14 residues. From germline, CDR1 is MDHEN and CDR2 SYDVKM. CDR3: CASSTQGSGNTIYF. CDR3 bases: TGTGCCAGCAGTACACAGGGATCTGGAAACACCATATATTTT.

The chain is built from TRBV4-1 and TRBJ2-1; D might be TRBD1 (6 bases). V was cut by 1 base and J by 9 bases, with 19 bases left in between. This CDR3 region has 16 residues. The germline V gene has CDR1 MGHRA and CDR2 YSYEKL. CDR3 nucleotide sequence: TGCGCCAGCAGCCAAGGGGTAAGATTGGGGGCGGTTGAGCAGTTCTTC. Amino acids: CASSQGVRLGAVEQFF.

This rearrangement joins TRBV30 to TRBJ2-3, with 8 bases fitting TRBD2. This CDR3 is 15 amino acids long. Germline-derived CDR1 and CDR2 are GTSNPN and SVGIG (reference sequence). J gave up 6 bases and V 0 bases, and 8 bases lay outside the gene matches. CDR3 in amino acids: CAWSVAGVYGDTQYF. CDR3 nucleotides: TGTGCCTGGAGTGTAGCGGGGGTTTATGGGGATACGCAGTATTTT.

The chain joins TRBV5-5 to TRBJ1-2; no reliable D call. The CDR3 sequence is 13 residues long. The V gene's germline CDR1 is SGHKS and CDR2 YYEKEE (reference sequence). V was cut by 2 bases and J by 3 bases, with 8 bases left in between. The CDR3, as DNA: TGTGCCAGCAGCTTTGAGGGAGACTATGGCTACACCTTC. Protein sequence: CASSFEGDYGYTF.

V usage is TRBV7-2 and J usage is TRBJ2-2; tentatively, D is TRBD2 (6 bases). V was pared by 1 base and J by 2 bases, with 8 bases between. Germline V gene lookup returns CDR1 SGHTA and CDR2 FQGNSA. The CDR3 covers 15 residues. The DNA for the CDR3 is TGTGCCAGCAGCTTAGGGGGGGTTAACACCGGGGAGCTGTTTTTT. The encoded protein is CASSLGGVNTGELFF.

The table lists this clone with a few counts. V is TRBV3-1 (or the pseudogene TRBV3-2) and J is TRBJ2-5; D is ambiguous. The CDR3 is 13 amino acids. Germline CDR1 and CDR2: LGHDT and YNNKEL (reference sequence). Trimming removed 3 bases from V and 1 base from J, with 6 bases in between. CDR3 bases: TGTGCCAGCAGCCAGACATTCCAAGAGACCCAGTACTTC. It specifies CASSQTFQETQYF.

CDR3 region: CAISGQGNTGELFF. CDR3 in DNA: TGTGCCATCAGTGGACAGGGGAACACCGGGGAGCTGTTTTTT. The genes are TRBV10-3 and TRBJ2-2, with TRBD1 matching 7 bases. Germline CDR1 ENHRY, CDR2 SYGVKD. Trimming removed 4 bases from V and 1 base from J; junction bases left unmatched: 0. The CDR3 contains 14 residues.

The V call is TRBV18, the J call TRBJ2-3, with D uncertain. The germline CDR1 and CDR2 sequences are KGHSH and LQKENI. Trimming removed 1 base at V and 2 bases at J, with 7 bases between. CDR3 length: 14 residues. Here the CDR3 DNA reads TGTGCCAGCTCACCACTGTATACCACAGATACGCAGTATTTT. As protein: CASSPLYTTDTQYF.

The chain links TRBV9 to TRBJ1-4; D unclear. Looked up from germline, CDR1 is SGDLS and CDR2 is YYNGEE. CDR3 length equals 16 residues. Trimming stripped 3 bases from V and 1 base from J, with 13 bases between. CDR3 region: CASSETPWVTNEKLFF. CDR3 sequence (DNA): TGTGCCAGCAGCGAGACCCCCTGGGTAACTAATGAAAAACTGTTTTTT.

This CDR3 is CASSLGTGNGYTF. As DNA, the CDR3 is TGTGCCAGCAGCTTAGGGACAGGGAATGGCTACACCTTC. The chain employs TRBV7-9 and TRBJ1-2; 8 nucleotides align to TRBD1. The CDR3 spans 13 residues. With V trimmed by 1 base and J by 6 bases, 1 base remained unmatched. Germline values: CDR1 SEHNR, CDR2 FQNEAQ (reference sequence).

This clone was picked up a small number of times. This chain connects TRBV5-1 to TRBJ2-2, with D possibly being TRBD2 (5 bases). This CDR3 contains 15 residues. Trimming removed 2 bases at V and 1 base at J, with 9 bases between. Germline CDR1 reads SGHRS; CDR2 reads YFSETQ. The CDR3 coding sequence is TGCGCCAGCAGCTTAGGACTGGTGAACACCGGGGAGCTGTTTTTT. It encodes CASSLGLVNTGELFF.

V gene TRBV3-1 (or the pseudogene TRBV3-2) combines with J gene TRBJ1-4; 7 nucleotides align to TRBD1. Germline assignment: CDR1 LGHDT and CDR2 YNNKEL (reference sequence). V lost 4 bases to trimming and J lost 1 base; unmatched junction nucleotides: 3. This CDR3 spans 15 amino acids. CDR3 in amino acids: CASSPNRGTNEKLFF. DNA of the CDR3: TGTGCCAGCAGCCCAAACAGGGGAACTAATGAAAAACTGTTTTTT.

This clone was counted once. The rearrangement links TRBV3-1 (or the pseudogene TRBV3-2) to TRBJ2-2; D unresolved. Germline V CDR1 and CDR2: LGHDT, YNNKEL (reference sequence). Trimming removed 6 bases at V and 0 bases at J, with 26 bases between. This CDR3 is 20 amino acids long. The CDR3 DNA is TGTGCCAGCAGTAGAAGACCACTCCAATCCGAAAGGACGAACACCGGGGAGCTGTTTTTT. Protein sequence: CASSRRPLQSERTNTGELFF.

CDR3 region: CATSRDRASWGTDTQYF. CDR3 nucleotides: TGTGCCACCAGCAGAGATCGGGCTAGCTGGGGCACAGATACGCAGTATTTT. V and J are TRBV15 and TRBJ2-3; TRBD2 might be the D (5 bases). The CDR3 has 17 amino acids. The germline V gene encodes CDR1 LNHNV and CDR2 YYDKDF (reference sequence). The ends were cut back, 0 bases at V and 1 base at J, with 14 bases in the middle.

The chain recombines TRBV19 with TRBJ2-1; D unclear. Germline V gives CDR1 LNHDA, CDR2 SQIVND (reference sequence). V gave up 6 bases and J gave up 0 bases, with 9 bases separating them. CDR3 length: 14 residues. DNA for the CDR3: TGTGCCAGTAGCCTCTCGGGCTCCTACAATGAGCAGTTCTTC. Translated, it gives CASSLSGSYNEQFF. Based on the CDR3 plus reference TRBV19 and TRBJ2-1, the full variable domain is DGGITQSPKYLFRKEGQNVTLSCEQNLNHDAMYWYRQDPGQGLRLIYYSQIVNDFQKGDIAEGYSVSREKKESFPLTVTSAQKNPTAFYLCASSLSGSYNEQFFGPGTRLTVL.

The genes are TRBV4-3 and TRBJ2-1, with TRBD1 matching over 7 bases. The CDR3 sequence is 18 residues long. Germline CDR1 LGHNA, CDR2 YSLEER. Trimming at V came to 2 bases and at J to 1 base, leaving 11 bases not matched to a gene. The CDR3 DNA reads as TGCGCCAGCAGCCAACCGCCTTTAGGGGGCCAGTCCTACAATGAGCAGTTCTTC. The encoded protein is CASSQPPLGGQSYNEQFF.

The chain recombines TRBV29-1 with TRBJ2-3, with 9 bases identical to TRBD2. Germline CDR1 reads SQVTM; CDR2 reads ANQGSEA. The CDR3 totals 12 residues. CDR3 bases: TGCGCGGGGGGGCAGGGTCAGGGTACGCAGTATTTT. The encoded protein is CAGGQGQGTQYF.

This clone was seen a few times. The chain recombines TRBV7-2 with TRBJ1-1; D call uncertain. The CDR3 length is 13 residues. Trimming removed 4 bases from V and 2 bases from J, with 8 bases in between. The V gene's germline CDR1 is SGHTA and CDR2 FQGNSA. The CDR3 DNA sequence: TGTGCCAGCAGCTCCGGCCAAAACACTGAAGCTTTCTTT. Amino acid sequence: CASSSGQNTEAFF.